The T cell receptor beta chain under discussion was sequenced for a study of blood T cell repertoires in COVID-19. The overall study: Whether acute or convalescent, the COVID-19 samples came from the United States, Italy and Spain.

CDR3 length: 14 residues. Trimming cost V 4 bases and J 4 bases, with 13 bases left between them. Germline V gene sequence: CDR1 MNHEY, CDR2 SVGAGI. Per the study methods: Scientists estimated how many nucleated cells there were by amplifying reference gene primers. The protocol was immunoSEQ multiplex PCR, while the TCRdb copy is restricted to in-frame clones and leaves out a portion. That table gives V, J and clone size, and the DNA gave D and trimming. The table shows approximately 330,000 clones, with roughly 90% occurring only once. Those enrolled in Seattle joined during active infection and were followed longitudinally afterward.

This clonotype was sampled from a man aged 25-40 years with COVID-19, enrolled during active disease. This chain connects TRBV6-5 to TRBJ1-1; a possible D gene is TRBD1 (5 bases). The sample consisted of peripheral blood. The CDR3 sequence: CASSSPRGGTEAFF. CDR3 coding DNA: TGTGCCAGCAGTTCCCCACGGGGGGGCACTGAAGCTTTCTTT.